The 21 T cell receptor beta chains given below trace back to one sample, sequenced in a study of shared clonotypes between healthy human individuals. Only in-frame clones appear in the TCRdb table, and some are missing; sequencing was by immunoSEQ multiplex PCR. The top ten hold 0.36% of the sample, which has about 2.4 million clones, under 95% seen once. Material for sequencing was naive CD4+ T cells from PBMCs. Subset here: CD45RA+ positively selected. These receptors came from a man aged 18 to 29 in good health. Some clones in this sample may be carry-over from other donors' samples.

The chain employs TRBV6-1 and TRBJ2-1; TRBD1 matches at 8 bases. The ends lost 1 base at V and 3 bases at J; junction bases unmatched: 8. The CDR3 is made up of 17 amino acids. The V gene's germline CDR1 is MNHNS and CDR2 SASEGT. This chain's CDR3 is CASSEVLQGDFYNEQFF. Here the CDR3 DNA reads TGTGCCAGCAGTGAAGTCCTACAGGGGGACTTCTACAATGAGCAGTTCTTC.

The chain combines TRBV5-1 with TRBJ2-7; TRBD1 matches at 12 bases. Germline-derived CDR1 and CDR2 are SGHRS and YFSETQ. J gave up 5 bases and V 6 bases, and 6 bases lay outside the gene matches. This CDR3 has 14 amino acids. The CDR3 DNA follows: TGCGCCAGCAAGACCGGGACAGGGGGCCACGAGCAGTACTTC. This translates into CASKTGTGGHEQYF.

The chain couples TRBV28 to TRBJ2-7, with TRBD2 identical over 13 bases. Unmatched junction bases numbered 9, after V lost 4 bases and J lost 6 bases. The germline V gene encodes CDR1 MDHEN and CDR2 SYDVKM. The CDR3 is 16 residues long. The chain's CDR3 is CASSSKGLAGSGEQYF. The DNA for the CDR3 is TGTGCCAGCAGTTCCAAGGGACTAGCGGGAAGTGGCGAGCAGTACTTC.

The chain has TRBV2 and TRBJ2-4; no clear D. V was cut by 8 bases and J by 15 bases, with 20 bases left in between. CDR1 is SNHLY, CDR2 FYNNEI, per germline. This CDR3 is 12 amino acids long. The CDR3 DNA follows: TGTGCCAGCCGCTCCCCCGGGCCCCGCGGGTACTTC. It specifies CASRSPGPRGYF. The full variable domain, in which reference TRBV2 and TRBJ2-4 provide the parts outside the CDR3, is EPEVTQTPSHQVTQMGQEVILRCVPISNHLYFYWYRQILGQKVEFLVSFYNNEISEKSEIFDDQFSVERPDGSNFTLKIRSTKLEDSAMYFCASRSPGPRGYFGAGTRLSVL.

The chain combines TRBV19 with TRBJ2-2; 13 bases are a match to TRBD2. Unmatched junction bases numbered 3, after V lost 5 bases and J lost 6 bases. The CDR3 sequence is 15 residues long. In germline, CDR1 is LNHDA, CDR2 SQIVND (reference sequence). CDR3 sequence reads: CASSPGLAGAGELFF. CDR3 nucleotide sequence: TGTGCCAGTAGTCCCGGACTAGCGGGAGCCGGGGAGCTGTTTTTT.

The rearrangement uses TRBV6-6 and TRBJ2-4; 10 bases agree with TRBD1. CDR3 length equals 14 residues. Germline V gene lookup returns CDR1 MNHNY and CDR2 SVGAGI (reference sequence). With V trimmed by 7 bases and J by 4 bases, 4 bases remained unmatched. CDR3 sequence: CASKGTGEKNIQYF. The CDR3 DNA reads TGTGCCAGCAAAGGGACAGGGGAGAAAAACATTCAGTACTTC.

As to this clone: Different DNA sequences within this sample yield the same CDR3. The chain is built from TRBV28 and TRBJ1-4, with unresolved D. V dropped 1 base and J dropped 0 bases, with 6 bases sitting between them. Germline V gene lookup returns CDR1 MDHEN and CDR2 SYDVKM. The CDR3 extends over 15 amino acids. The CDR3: CASSLSGATNEKLFF. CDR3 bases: TGTGCCAGCAGTTTATCGGGTGCAACTAATGAAAAACTGTTTTTT.

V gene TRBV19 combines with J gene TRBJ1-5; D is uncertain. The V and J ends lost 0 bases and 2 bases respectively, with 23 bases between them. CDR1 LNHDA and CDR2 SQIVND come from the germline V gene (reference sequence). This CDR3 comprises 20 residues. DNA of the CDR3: TGTGCCAGTAGTATAGATCTGGCCGGGTCAAACCGGGGAGGCAATCAGCCCCAGCATTTT. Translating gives CASSIDLAGSNRGGNQPQHF.

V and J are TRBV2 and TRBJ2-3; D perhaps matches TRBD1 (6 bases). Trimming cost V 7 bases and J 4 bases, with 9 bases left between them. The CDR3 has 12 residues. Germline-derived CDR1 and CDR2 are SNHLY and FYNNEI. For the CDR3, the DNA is TGTGCCAGCACACAGGGCCCAGATACGCAGTATTTT. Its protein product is CASTQGPDTQYF.

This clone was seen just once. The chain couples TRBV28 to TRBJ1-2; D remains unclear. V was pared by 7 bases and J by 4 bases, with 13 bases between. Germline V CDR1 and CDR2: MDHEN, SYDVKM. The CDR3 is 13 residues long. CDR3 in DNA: TGTGCCAGCACCCGGGGAACGGGCTATGGCTACACCTTC. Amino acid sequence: CASTRGTGYGYTF.

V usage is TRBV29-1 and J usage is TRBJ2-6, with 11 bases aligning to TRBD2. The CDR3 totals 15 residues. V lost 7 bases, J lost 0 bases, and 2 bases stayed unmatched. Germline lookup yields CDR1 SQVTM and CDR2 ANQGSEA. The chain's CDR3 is CSATSGASGANVLTF. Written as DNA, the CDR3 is TGCAGCGCGACTAGCGGGGCCTCTGGGGCCAACGTCCTGACTTTC.

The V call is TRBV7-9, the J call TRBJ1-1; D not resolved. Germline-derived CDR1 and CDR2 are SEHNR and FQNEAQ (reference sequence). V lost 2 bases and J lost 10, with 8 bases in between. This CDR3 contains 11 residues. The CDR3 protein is CASSLPPAAFF. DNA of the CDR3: TGTGCCAGCAGCTTACCCCCGGCAGCTTTCTTT.

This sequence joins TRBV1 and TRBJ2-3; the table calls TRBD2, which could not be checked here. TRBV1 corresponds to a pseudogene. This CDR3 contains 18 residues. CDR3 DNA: TGCACCAGCAGCCAAGATGTGGGACTAGCGGGAGCGGAAGATACGCAGTATTTT. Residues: CTSSQDVGLAGAEDTQYF.

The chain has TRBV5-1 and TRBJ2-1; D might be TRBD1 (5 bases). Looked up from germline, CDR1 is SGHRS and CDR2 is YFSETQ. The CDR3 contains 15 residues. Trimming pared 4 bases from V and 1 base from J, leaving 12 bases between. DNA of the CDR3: TGCGCCAGCAGCCTCGACAGCCGATCCTACAATGAGCAGTTCTTC. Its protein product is CASSLDSRSYNEQFF.

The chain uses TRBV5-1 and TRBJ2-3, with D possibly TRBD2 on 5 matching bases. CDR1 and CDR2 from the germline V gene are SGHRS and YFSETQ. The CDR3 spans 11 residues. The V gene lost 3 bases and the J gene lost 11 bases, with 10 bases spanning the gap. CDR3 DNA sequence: TGCGCCAGCAGCTCAGACCGGGGGCAGTATTTT. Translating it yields CASSSDRGQYF.

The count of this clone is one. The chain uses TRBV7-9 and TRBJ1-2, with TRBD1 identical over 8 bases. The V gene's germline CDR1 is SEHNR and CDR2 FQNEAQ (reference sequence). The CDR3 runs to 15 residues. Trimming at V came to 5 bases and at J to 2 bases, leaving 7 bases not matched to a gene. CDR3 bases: TGTGCCAGCAGCCCGCAGGGGGCGCGAAACTATGGCTACACCTTC. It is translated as CASSPQGARNYGYTF. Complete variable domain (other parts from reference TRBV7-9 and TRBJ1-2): DTGVSQNPRHKITKRGQNVTFRCDPISEHNRLYWYRQTLGQGPEFLTYFQNEAQLEKSRLLSDRFSAERPKGSFSTLEIQRTEQGDSAMYLCASSPQGARNYGYTFGSGTRLTVV.

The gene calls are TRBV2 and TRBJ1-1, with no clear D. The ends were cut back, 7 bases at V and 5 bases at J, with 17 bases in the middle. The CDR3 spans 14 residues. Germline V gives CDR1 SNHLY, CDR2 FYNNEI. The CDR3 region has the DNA TGTGCCAGCACACGGGAGGGTTTCGCGACTGAAGCTTTCTTT. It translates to CASTREGFATEAFF.

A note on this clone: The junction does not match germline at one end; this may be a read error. CDR3 in DNA: TGTGCCAGCAGCCCAATGGACAGCGGGTGGGACTTC. This sequence encodes CASSPMDSGWDF. The chain joins TRBV7-8 to TRBJ2-5, with D possibly called TRBD1 or TRBD2 (6 bases each). The CDR3 covers 12 residues. CDR1 and CDR2 (germline): SGHVS, FQNEAQ.

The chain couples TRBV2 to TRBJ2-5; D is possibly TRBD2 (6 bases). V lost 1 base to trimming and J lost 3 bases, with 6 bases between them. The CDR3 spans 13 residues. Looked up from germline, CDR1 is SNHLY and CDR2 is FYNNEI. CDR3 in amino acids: CASSEGTKETQYF. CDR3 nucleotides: TGTGCCAGCAGTGAAGGGACTAAAGAGACCCAGTACTTC.

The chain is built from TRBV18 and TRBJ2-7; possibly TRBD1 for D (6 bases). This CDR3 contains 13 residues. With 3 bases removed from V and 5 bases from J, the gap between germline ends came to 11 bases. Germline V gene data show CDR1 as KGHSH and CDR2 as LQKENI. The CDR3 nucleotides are TGTGCCAGCTCACCGGGGACAAAGAACGAGCAGTACTTC. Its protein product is CASSPGTKNEQYF.

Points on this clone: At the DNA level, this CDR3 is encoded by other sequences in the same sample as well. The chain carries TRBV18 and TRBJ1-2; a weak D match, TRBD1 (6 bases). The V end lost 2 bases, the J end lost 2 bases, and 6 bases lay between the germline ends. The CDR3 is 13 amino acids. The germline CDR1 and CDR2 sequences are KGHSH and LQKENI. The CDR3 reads CASSPDRNYGYTF. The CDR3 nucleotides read TGTGCCAGCTCACCAGACAGGAACTATGGCTACACCTTC.